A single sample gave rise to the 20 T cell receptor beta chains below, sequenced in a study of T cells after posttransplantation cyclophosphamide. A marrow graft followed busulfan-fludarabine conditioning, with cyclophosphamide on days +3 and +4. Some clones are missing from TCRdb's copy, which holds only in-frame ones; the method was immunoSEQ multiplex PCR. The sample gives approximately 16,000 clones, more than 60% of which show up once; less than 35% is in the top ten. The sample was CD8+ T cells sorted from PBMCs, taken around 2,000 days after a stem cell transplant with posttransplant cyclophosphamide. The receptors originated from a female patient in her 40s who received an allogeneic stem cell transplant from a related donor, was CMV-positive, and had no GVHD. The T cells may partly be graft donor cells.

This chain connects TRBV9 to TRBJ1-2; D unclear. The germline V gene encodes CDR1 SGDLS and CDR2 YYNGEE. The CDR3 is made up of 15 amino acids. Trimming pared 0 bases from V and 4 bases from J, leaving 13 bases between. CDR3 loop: CASSVATGGSYGYTF. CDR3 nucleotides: TGTGCCAGCAGCGTAGCTACTGGCGGAAGCTATGGCTACACCTTC.

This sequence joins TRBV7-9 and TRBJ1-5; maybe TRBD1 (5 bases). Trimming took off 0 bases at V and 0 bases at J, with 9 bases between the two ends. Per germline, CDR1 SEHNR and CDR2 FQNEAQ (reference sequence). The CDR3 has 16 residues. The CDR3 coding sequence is TGTGCCAGCAGCTTAGCGCAGGGATATAGCAATCAGCCCCAGCATTTT. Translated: CASSLAQGYSNQPQHF.

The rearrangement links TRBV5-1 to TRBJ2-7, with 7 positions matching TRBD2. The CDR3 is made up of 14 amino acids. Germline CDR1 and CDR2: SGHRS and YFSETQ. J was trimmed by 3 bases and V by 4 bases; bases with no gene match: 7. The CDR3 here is CASSEKAGFYEQYF. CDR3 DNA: TGCGCCAGCAGCGAGAAAGCGGGGTTCTACGAGCAGTACTTC.

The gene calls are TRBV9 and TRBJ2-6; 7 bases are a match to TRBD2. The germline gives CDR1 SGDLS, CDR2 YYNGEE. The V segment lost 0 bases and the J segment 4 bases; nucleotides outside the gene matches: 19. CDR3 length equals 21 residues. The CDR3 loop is CASSVETPGGGGVWGANVLTF. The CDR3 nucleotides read TGTGCCAGCAGCGTAGAAACCCCGGGAGGCGGGGGAGTGTGGGGGGCCAACGTCCTGACTTTC.

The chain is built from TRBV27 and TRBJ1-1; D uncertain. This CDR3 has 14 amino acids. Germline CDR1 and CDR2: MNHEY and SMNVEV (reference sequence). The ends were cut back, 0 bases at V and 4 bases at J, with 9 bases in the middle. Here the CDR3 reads CASSLSTVFTEAFF. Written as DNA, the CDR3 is TGTGCCAGCAGTTTATCCACAGTGTTCACTGAAGCTTTCTTT.

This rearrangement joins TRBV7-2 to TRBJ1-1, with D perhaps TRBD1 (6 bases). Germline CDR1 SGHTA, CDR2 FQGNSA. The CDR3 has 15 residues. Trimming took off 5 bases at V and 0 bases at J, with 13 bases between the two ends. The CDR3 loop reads CASSRFGQMNTEAFF. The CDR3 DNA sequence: TGTGCCAGCAGCCGATTCGGACAGATGAACACTGAAGCTTTCTTT.

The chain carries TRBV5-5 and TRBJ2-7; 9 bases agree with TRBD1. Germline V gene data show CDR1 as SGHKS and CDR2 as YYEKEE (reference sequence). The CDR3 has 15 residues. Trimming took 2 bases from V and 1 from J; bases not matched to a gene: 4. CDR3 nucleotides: TGTGCCAGCAGCTTTGCGGGACAGGGATCCTACGAGCAGTACTTC. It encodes CASSFAGQGSYEQYF. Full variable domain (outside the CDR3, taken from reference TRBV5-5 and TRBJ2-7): DAGVTQSPTHLIKTRGQQVTLRCSPISGHKSVSWYQQVLGQGPQFIFQYYEKEERGRGNFPDRFSARQFPNYSSELNVNALLLGDSALYLCASSFAGQGSYEQYFGPGTRLTVT.

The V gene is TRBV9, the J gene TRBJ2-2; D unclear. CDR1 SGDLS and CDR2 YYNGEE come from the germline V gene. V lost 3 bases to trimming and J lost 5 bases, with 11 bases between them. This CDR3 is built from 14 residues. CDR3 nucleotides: TGTGCCAGCAGCGGTGCGAGGAAAACCGGGGAGCTGTTTTTT. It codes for CASSGARKTGELFF. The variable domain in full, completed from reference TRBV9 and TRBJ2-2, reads DSGVTQTPKHLITATGQRVTLRCSPRSGDLSVYWYQQSLDQGLQFLIQYYNGEERAKGNILERFSAQQFPDLHSELNLSSLELGDSALYFCASSGARKTGELFFGEGSRLTVL.

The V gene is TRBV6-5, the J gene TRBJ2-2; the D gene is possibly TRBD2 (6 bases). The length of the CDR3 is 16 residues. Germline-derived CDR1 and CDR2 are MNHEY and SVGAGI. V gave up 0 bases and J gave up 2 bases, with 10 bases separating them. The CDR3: CASSYSTRGNTGELFF. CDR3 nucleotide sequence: TGTGCCAGCAGTTACTCGACGCGGGGAAACACCGGGGAGCTGTTTTTT.

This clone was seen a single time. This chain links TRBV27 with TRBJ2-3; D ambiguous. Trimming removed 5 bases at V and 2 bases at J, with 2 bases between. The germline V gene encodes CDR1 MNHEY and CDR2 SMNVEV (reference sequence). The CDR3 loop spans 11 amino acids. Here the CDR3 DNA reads TGTGCCAGCAGTCACACAGATACGCAGTATTTT. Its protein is CASSHTDTQYF.

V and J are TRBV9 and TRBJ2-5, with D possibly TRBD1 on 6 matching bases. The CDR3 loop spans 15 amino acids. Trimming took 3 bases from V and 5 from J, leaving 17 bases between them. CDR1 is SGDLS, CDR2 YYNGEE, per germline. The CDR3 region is CASSASPRGTETQYF. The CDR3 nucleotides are TGTGCCAGCAGCGCTTCCCCGAGGGGGACGGAGACCCAGTACTTC.

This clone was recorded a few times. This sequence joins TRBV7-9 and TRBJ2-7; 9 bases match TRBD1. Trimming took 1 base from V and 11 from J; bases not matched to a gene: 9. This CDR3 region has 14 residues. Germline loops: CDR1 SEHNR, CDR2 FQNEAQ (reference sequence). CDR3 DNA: TGTGCCAGCAGCTTAGGGACAGGGGCCCGGGGGGAGTACTTC. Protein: CASSLGTGARGEYF.

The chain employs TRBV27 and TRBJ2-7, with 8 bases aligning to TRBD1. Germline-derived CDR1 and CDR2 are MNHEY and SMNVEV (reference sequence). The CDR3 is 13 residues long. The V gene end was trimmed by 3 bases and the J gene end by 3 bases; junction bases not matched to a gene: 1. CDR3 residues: CASSFGTGYEQYF. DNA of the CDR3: TGTGCCAGCAGTTTCGGGACAGGCTACGAGCAGTACTTC.

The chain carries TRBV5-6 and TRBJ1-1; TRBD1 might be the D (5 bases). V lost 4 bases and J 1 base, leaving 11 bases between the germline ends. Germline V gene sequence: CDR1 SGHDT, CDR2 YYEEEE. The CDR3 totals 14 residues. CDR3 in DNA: TGTGCCAGCAGCCGCCCACAGGAGAACACTGAAGCTTTCTTT. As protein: CASSRPQENTEAFF.

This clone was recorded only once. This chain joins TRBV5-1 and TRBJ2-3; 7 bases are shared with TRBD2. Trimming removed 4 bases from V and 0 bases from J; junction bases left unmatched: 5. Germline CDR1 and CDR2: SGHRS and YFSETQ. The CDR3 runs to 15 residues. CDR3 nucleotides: TGCGCCAGCAGCCCACGGGAGGCTAGCACAGATACGCAGTATTTT. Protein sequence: CASSPREASTDTQYF.

CDR3 sequence: CASGSLGLAGDTDTQYF. The CDR3 DNA reads TGTGCCAGCGGTTCCCTCGGACTAGCGGGGGACACAGATACGCAGTATTTT. The rearrangement uses TRBV27 and TRBJ2-3; 13 nucleotides agree with TRBD2. Trimming cost V 8 bases and J 2 bases; bases outside gene matches: 10. Germline V lookup: CDR1 MNHEY, CDR2 SMNVEV (reference sequence). The CDR3 is made up of 17 amino acids.

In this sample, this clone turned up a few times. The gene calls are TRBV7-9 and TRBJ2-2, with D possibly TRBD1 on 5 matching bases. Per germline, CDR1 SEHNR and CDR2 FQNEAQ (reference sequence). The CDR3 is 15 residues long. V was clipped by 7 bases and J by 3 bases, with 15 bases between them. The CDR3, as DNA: TGTGCCAGCAACTCTCTCAGGGAAGACACCGGGGAGCTGTTTTTT. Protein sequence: CASNSLREDTGELFF.

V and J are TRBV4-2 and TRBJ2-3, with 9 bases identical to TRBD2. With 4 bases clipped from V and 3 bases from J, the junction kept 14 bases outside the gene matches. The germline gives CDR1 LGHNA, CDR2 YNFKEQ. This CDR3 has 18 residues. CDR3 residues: CASSLHLTGTSLTDTQYF. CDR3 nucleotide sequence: TGTGCCAGCAGCCTCCATCTTACCGGGACTAGCTTGACAGATACGCAGTATTTT.

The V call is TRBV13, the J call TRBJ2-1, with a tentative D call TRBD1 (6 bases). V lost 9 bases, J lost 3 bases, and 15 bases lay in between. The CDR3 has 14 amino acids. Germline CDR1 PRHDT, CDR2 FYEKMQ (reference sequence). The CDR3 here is CASSPGGSYNEQFF. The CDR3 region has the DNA TGTGCCAGTAGTCCTGGGGGCAGCTACAATGAGCAGTTCTTC.

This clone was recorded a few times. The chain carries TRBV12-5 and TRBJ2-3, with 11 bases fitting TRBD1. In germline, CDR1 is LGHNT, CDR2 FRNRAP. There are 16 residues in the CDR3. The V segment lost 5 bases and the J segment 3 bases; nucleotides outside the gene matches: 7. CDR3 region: CASGAGTGGRTDTQYF. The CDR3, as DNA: TGTGCTAGTGGTGCCGGGACAGGGGGGAGAACAGATACGCAGTATTTT.